This entry lists 23 T cell receptor beta chains sequenced from one sample in a study of OX40 agonist ivuxolimab in advanced cancers. Profiling relied on immunoSEQ multiplex PCR, and the TCRdb table lists in-frame clones only, not all of them. The sample consists of about 48,000 clones, around nine tenths of them appearing once. Sequencing used CD4+ or CD8+ T cells sorted from blood, obtained in a trial of the OX40 agonist ivuxolimab. Receptor source: an adult with an advanced solid tumor such as melanoma, head and neck, liver or kidney cancer.

V is TRBV7-2 and J is TRBJ2-7; D not resolved. Germline lookup yields CDR1 SGHTA and CDR2 FQGNSA. Deletions cut 2 bases from V and 3 bases from J, with 14 bases between. This CDR3 has 15 residues. The CDR3 coding sequence is TGTGCCAGCAGCTTATATCAAGGGCAAATCTACGAGCAGTACTTC. Translation gives CASSLYQGQIYEQYF.

V usage is TRBV4-2 and J usage is TRBJ1-5; 8 nucleotides match TRBD1. Germline CDR1 is LGHNA and CDR2 is YNFKEQ. This CDR3 comprises 20 residues. V dropped 6 bases and J dropped 0; count of bases not matched to a gene: 19. CDR3 bases: TGTGCCAGCAGTCAACCTTCAAGCAACAGGGGGACAATTAGCAATCAGCCCCAGCATTTT. Protein sequence: CASSQPSSNRGTISNQPQHF.

Here the CDR3 DNA reads TGTGCCAGCAGTTTAAGATATAGCAATCAGCCCCAGCATTTT. Encoded protein: CASSLRYSNQPQHF. The J gene is TRBJ1-5, the V gene TRBV28; the D is unclear. CDR1 is MDHEN, CDR2 SYDVKM, per germline. The CDR3 totals 14 residues. V lost 2 bases, J lost 0 bases, and 5 bases lay in between.

The chain recombines TRBV7-2 with TRBJ1-4; D ambiguous. Per the germline V gene, CDR1 is SGHTA and CDR2 is FQGNSA. The CDR3 has 14 residues. Trimming removed 1 base at V and 5 bases at J, with 8 bases between. CDR3: CASSLDIRNEKLFF. CDR3 nucleotide sequence: TGTGCCAGCAGCTTAGATATCCGGAATGAAAAACTGTTTTTT.

V gene TRBV5-6 combines with J gene TRBJ2-5; D ambiguous. The CDR3 contains 15 residues. V gave up 0 bases and J gave up 2 bases, with 11 bases separating them. Germline V gene lookup returns CDR1 SGHDT and CDR2 YYEEEE. CDR3 amino acids: CASSLVRLEQETQYF. The CDR3 region has the DNA TGTGCCAGCAGCTTGGTGCGACTCGAACAAGAGACCCAGTACTTC. Together with reference TRBV5-6 and TRBJ2-5, the CDR3 gives the full variable domain: DAGVTQSPTHLIKTRGQQVTLRCSPKSGHDTVSWYQQALGQGPQFIFQYYEEEERQRGNFPDRFSGHQFPNYSSELNVNALLLGDSALYLCASSLVRLEQETQYFGPGTRLLVL.

This clone was seen only a few times. J is TRBJ2-2 and V is TRBV18; no reliable D call. Trimming removed 6 bases from V and 7 bases from J, with 9 bases in between. The CDR3 has 12 amino acids. Germline CDR1 and CDR2: KGHSH and LQKENI. The CDR3 here is CASSFPGGELFF. The CDR3 nucleotides are TGTGCCAGCTCGTTCCCCGGCGGGGAGCTGTTTTTT.

This clone has a single count. V usage is TRBV21-1 and J usage is TRBJ1-1; the table calls TRBD1, which could not be checked here. TRBV21-1 is given as a pseudogene. CDR3 size: 14 residues. The CDR3 nucleotides read TGTGCCGATCACAGCGAACAGGTTTCAGCTGAAGCTTTCTTT. Amino acid sequence: CADHSEQVSAEAFF.

The V call is TRBV27, the J call TRBJ1-6; 8 nucleotides align to TRBD1. With 5 bases clipped from V and 0 bases from J, the junction kept 12 bases outside the gene matches. The CDR3 extends over 19 amino acids. Germline V CDR1 and CDR2: MNHEY, SMNVEV (reference sequence). CDR3 residues: CASSQDRDRIRSYNSPLHF. Here the CDR3 DNA reads TGTGCCAGCAGTCAAGACCGGGACAGGATCCGCTCCTATAATTCACCCCTCCACTTT.

The rearrangement uses TRBV28 and TRBJ1-1, with D tentatively TRBD1 (5 bases). V lost 5 bases to trimming and J lost 0 bases, with 16 bases between them. Looked up from germline, CDR1 is MDHEN and CDR2 is SYDVKM. CDR3 length: 16 residues. The DNA of the CDR3 is TGTGCCAGCAGTCACTTAGTACAGGAAGTGAACACTGAAGCTTTCTTT. Translated, it gives CASSHLVQEVNTEAFF.

By sample share, this clone is medium-sized (0.01 to 0.1%). The chain links TRBV27 to TRBJ2-3, with D unresolved. Per germline, CDR1 MNHEY and CDR2 SMNVEV (reference sequence). The CDR3 spans 14 residues. Trimming left V 3 bases short and J 1 base short, with 8 bases between. The CDR3 DNA reads TGTGCCAGCAGTTTGGCTGCCGGCACAGATACGCAGTATTTT. Translated, it gives CASSLAAGTDTQYF.

The chain combines TRBV9 with TRBJ2-7; TRBD1 agrees at 9 bases. CDR1 SGDLS and CDR2 YYNGEE come from the germline V gene. The CDR3 is 17 amino acids. V gave up 3 bases and J gave up 4 bases; unmatched junction bases: 14. CDR3 DNA sequence: TGTGCCAGCAGCGATCCTGGCACAGGGGGCGTCCATTACGAGCAGTACTTC. Encoded protein: CASSDPGTGGVHYEQYF.

V gene TRBV7-6 combines with J gene TRBJ1-6; possible D gene TRBD1, 5 bases. Germline values: CDR1 SGHVS, CDR2 FNYEAQ. This CDR3 spans 18 amino acids. Trimming stripped 1 base from V and 8 bases from J, with 21 bases between. The CDR3 DNA sequence: TGTGCCAGCAGCTTAGGGGGGGGTACCGGAGGATTTTATTCACCCCTCCACTTT. It translates to CASSLGGGTGGFYSPLHF.

About this clone: This sample also contains other DNA sequences that code for the same CDR3. The chain recombines TRBV27 with TRBJ1-5; tentative D call: TRBD1 (5 bases). The CDR3 spans 12 residues. V dropped 3 bases and J dropped 6 bases, with 6 bases sitting between them. Germline loops: CDR1 MNHEY, CDR2 SMNVEV (reference sequence). CDR3: CASSFGGQPQHF. The CDR3 coding sequence is TGTGCCAGCAGTTTCGGGGGTCAGCCCCAGCATTTT.

The chain has TRBV2 and TRBJ1-5; 7 bases are shared with TRBD1. The ends lost 3 bases at V and 7 bases at J; junction bases unmatched: 9. The CDR3 runs 15 residues. Looked up from germline, CDR1 is SNHLY and CDR2 is FYNNEI. CDR3 protein: CASSDGTDLFQPQHF. The CDR3 coding sequence is TGTGCCAGCAGTGACGGGACAGACCTATTCCAGCCCCAGCATTTT.

The chain carries TRBV9 and TRBJ1-6, with 7 positions matching TRBD1. The germline V gene has CDR1 SGDLS and CDR2 YYNGEE. V shed 3 bases, J shed 8 bases, and the junction held 17 bases outside the gene matches. The CDR3 is 18 amino acids. The chain's CDR3 is CASSAYETTGILDSPLHF. The CDR3 DNA follows: TGTGCCAGCAGCGCGTACGAAACGACAGGGATTTTAGATTCACCCCTCCACTTT.

The V call is TRBV6-1, the J call TRBJ2-1; D is possibly TRBD2 (5 bases). Germline assignment: CDR1 MNHNS and CDR2 SASEGT. The length of the CDR3 is 14 residues. V gave up 4 bases and J gave up 9 bases, with 16 bases separating them. CDR3 bases: TGTGCCAGCAGTGCCATGGGCTCCGGGGTTGAGCAGTTCTTC. This encodes CASSAMGSGVEQFF.

This clone is medium-sized by share. The chain links TRBV28 to TRBJ1-2; D call uncertain. This CDR3 contains 14 residues. Per the germline V gene, CDR1 is MDHEN and CDR2 is SYDVKM. Trimming took off 5 bases at V and 8 bases at J, with 18 bases between the two ends. In DNA, the CDR3 is TGTGCCAGCAGTGGAATCGGGGTCACGGAGGGCTACACCTTC. Encoded protein: CASSGIGVTEGYTF.

The chain couples TRBV11-1 to TRBJ2-3, with D unresolved. Deletions cut 0 bases from V and 1 base from J, with 8 bases between. Germline loops: CDR1 SGHAT, CDR2 FQDESV (reference sequence). The CDR3 runs 15 residues. For the CDR3, the DNA is TGTGCCAGCAGCTTAGCGGACCTGGGCACAGATACGCAGTATTTT. Translated, it gives CASSLADLGTDTQYF.

This clone showed up just once. In DNA form, the CDR3 reads TGTGCCAGCAGCTTAGGGGGCAGCGCGAACACTGAAGCTTTCTTT. It yields the protein CASSLGGSANTEAFF. V gene TRBV7-9 combines with J gene TRBJ1-1, with D possibly TRBD1 on 5 matching bases. V was clipped by 1 base and J by 1 base, with 10 bases between them. Germline CDR1 SEHNR, CDR2 FQNEAQ (reference sequence). The CDR3 runs 15 residues.

The chain couples TRBV6-5 to TRBJ2-3; a possible D gene is TRBD1 (6 bases). Deletions cut 6 bases from V and 0 bases from J, with 10 bases between. The CDR3 runs 14 residues. Germline V CDR1 and CDR2: MNHEY, SVGAGI. CDR3 amino acids: CASRTGTSTDTQYF. In DNA form, the CDR3 reads TGTGCCAGCAGGACAGGAACAAGCACAGATACGCAGTATTTT.

The V and J genes are TRBV4-3 and TRBJ2-7; tentatively, D is TRBD1 (5 bases). CDR3 length: 14 residues. The V end was cut by 0 bases, the J end by 2 bases, with 8 bases between. CDR1 and CDR2 from the germline V gene are LGHNA and YSLEER. This chain's CDR3 is CASSQDRGPYEQYF. The CDR3 DNA reads TGCGCCAGCAGCCAAGATAGGGGCCCCTACGAGCAGTACTTC.

V gene TRBV29-1 combines with J gene TRBJ1-1; D remains ambiguous. V shed 7 bases and J shed 5 bases, with 11 bases lying between them. The CDR3 is 11 residues long. The germline CDR1 and CDR2 sequences are SQVTM and ANQGSEA. The CDR3 sequence is CSAVAGTEAFF. Here the CDR3 DNA reads TGCAGCGCTGTCGCGGGGACTGAAGCTTTCTTT.

The rearrangement links TRBV10-3 to TRBJ1-5, with D perhaps TRBD1 (5 bases). Germline V CDR1 and CDR2: ENHRY, SYGVKD. V lost 0 bases, J lost 0 bases, and 12 bases lay in between. CDR3 length: 17 amino acids. The CDR3 DNA reads TGTGCCATCAGTGAGTCAACGGGGGACTATAGCAATCAGCCCCAGCATTTT. It codes for CAISESTGDYSNQPQHF.